These T cell receptor beta chains were read from a single sample in a study of blood T cell repertoires in COVID-19. Sequencing was performed with immunoSEQ multiplex PCR; in TCRdb, only in-frame clones are kept and a portion is missing. The sample includes about 410,000 clones, about nine tenths seen only once; the top ten take more than 1.4%. The source material was peripheral blood. These receptors were collected from a woman aged 25 to 39 with active or convalescent COVID-19. CDR3s leave out the opening cysteine and the closing phenylalanine or tryptophan. Expanded clones are given a class, and other clones once, few, many or no size at all.

>19|TRBV14|TRBJ1-1|NA
ASSQDLRAKRDTPMNTEAF
>13|TRBV9|TRBJ1-5|NA
ASSVGSGGNQPQH
>10|TRBV14|TRBJ1-1|NA
ARDRVNTEAF
>10|TRBV12-3/TRBV12-4|TRBJ1-5|once
ASRSGQEPQH
>13|TRBV7-6|TRBJ1-5|NA
ASSRGGEFNQPQH
>12|TRBV5-1|TRBJ2-5|once
ASSRTGAQETQY
>12|TRBV5-6|TRBJ2-3|NA
ASSSGLAGDTQY
>14|TRBV11-2|TRBJ2-3|NA
ASSPGPGGIADTQY
>13|TRBV18|TRBJ2-1|NA
ASSPPQGDYNEQF
>16|TRBV5-6|TRBJ2-1|NA
ASSSVPGLAKRDNEQF
>10|TRBV7-4|TRBJ1-1|once
ARTGGGGRAF
>13|TRBV5-5|TRBJ2-7|NA
ASSSGQGISYEQY
>17|TRBV3-1/TRBV3-2|TRBJ1-3|NA
ASSLDLGQGASSGNTIY
>10|TRBV6-5|TRBJ2-3|NA
ASSTTTDTQY
>14|TRBV6-5|TRBJ2-7|NA
ASSYMRAGSSYEQY
>14|TRBV4-2|TRBJ2-1|NA
ASSQDSIVSYNEQF
>13|TRBV29-1|TRBJ2-5|few
SVGGLRESVETQY
>15|TRBV10-3|TRBJ2-2|NA
AISESQGTGGTGELF
>13|TRBV7-9|TRBJ2-1|NA
ASSLDYIDGNEQF
>9|TRBV15|TRBJ2-5|NA
ATSVKETQY
>12|TRBV7-8|TRBJ1-2|NA
ASTLGNRGDGYT
>11|TRBV7-9|TRBJ1-1|NA
ASNRDRNTEAF
>10|TRBV18|TRBJ1-1|NA
ASSPGERKAF
>16|TRBV6-1|TRBJ2-1|NA
ASSEVAGAYGRSDEQF
>13|TRBV5-4|TRBJ2-2|NA
ASSLTSGNTGELF
>14|TRBV6-2/TRBV6-3|TRBJ2-3|NA
ASSLTQGYSTDTQY
>13|TRBV6-5|TRBJ1-1|NA
ASNTLTGGGGEAF
>11|TRBV5-4|TRBJ1-2|NA
ASSSDKISGYT
>13|TRBV6-5|TRBJ1-1|NA
ASSPYPSANTEAF
>12|TRBV7-9|TRBJ2-7|NA
ASSLGSGVDEQY
>11|TRBV6-5|TRBJ2-5|NA
ASSPTGGETQY
>12|TRBV19|TRBJ2-7|NA
ASSLTGTKYEQY
>14|TRBV18|TRBJ2-3|NA
ASSRALAGGTDTQY
>14|TRBV4-2|TRBJ2-1|NA
ASSQETSGSYNEQF
>13|TRBV19|TRBJ1-2|NA
ASRETGGGNYGYT
>11|TRBV6-5|TRBJ1-5|NA
ASRARPLQPQH
>10|TRBV30|TRBJ2-1|NA
AWSTSGFEQF
>14|TRBV7-9|TRBJ2-3|NA
ASSPFLGGGTDTQY
>14|TRBV11-2|TRBJ2-1|NA
ASSSNLGLAGNEQF
>12|TRBV5-6|TRBJ1-2|few
ASSSGTTNYGYT
>13|TRBV6-5|TRBJ1-5|few
ASSPDRASNQPQH
>16|TRBV5-1|TRBJ2-1|NA
ASSTGLAGGFSYNEQF
>12|TRBV3-1/TRBV3-2|TRBJ1-2|NA
ASSHPDSGYGYT
>15|TRBV15|TRBJ2-3|NA
ATRRTGSILTPDTQY
>14|TRBV19|TRBJ1-3|NA
ASSIPGQFNGNTIY
>10|TRBV6-5|TRBJ1-1|NA
ASSGHRTEAF
>13|TRBV5-1|TRBJ1-1|NA
ASSSQGAMNTEAF
>11|TRBV4-2|TRBJ1-3|many
ASSQEQTATHI
>11|TRBV12-3/TRBV12-4|TRBJ2-7|NA
ASSFGFPGEQY
>15|TRBV19|TRBJ2-3|NA
ASSISLAGESTDTQY
>16|TRBV27|TRBJ2-6|few
ASSHRGVAASGANVLT
>12|TRBV5-1|TRBJ1-2|NA
ASSLQQGNYGYT
>13|TRBV2|TRBJ1-2|NA
ASSATRDRYMGYT
>12|TRBV11-2|TRBJ2-7|NA
ASTPTGSGSEQY
>15|TRBV11-2|TRBJ1-2|NA
ASSQGGQGGVLDGYT
>11|TRBV24-1|TRBJ2-3|NA
ATAGGVTDTQY